These 17 T cell receptor beta chains share one sample of origin, sequenced in a study of T cell responses to AZD1222 COVID-19 vaccine. Clones were read by immunoSEQ multiplex PCR, and TCRdb kept only the in-frame ones, dropping some. The sample has just under 95,000 clones, just over 90% seen once. The sample in question was peripheral blood, obtained on day 0 of AZD1222 vaccination. Receptors originate from an adult in good health.

This chain connects TRBV6-5 to TRBJ1-1; D gene ambiguous. Trimming stripped 4 bases from V and 6 bases from J, with 9 bases between. Germline assignment: CDR1 MNHEY and CDR2 SVGAGI. The CDR3 is made up of 12 amino acids. The CDR3 DNA is TGTGCCAGCAGTTCCTACGGCCCTGAAGCTTTCTTT. As protein: CASSSYGPEAFF.

V gene TRBV7-6 combines with J gene TRBJ2-1; a weak D match, TRBD1 (5 bases). Germline lookup yields CDR1 SGHVS and CDR2 FNYEAQ. V was clipped by 8 bases and J by 4 bases, with 12 bases between them. The CDR3 is 13 residues long. CDR3 region: CASGLGLYNEQFF. CDR3 coding DNA: TGTGCCAGCGGATTGGGGCTGTACAATGAGCAGTTCTTC.

This clone appeared once. The rearrangement uses TRBV11-3 and TRBJ2-2, with unresolved D. This CDR3 comprises 14 residues. The germline CDR1 and CDR2 sequences are SGHNT and YENEEA. V dropped 0 bases and J dropped 4 bases, with 6 bases sitting between them. The CDR3 here is CASSLERGTGELFF. CDR3 DNA: TGTGCCAGCAGCTTAGAAAGAGGCACCGGGGAGCTGTTTTTT.

This chain connects TRBV7-9 to TRBJ1-1; D not resolved. The CDR3 has 15 residues. The V end lost 0 bases, the J end lost 7 bases, and 15 bases lay between the germline ends. Germline CDR1 SEHNR, CDR2 FQNEAQ (reference sequence). CDR3 sequence: CASSLAGPGIYEAFF. The CDR3 nucleotides are TGTGCCAGCAGCTTAGCAGGCCCTGGGATTTATGAAGCTTTCTTT.

This sequence joins TRBV9 and TRBJ1-6, with a possible D match to TRBD1 (5 bases). V was pared by 4 bases and J by 7 bases, with 12 bases between. The CDR3 sequence is 14 residues long. Germline-derived CDR1 and CDR2 are SGDLS and YYNGEE. The CDR3 nucleotides are TGTGCCAGCAGCCCCCTGGGGGGGAATTCACCCCTCCACTTT. It codes for CASSPLGGNSPLHF.

This chain connects TRBV2 to TRBJ2-5; 9 nucleotides line up with TRBD1. The CDR3 spans 14 residues. CDR1 and CDR2 from the germline V gene are SNHLY and FYNNEI. V dropped 5 bases and J dropped 5; count of bases not matched to a gene: 6. In DNA form, the CDR3 reads TGTGCCAGCAGTTTACAGGGGGCTTCGGAGACCCAGTACTTC. It specifies CASSLQGASETQYF.

V is TRBV6-2 or TRBV6-3 and J is TRBJ1-4; D is uncertain. This CDR3 region has 12 residues. Germline V gene data show CDR1 as MNHEY and CDR2 as SVGEGT. V lost 6 bases, J lost 7 bases, and 9 bases lay in between. CDR3 bases: TGTGCCAGCAGCTCCCGGTCTGAAAAACTGTTTTTT. Translating gives CASSSRSEKLFF.

The chain employs TRBV10-3 and TRBJ1-1; possibly TRBD1 for D (6 bases). V was pared by 3 bases and J by 6 bases, with 14 bases between. Germline assignment: CDR1 ENHRY and CDR2 SYGVKD. This CDR3 is built from 14 residues. DNA of the CDR3: TGTGCCATCAGTGACGGAGGGGGTAACGCTGAAGCTTTCTTT. Protein product: CAISDGGGNAEAFF.

V is TRBV28 and J is TRBJ1-6; 8 nucleotides align to TRBD1. The CDR3 sequence is 14 residues long. The germline V gene encodes CDR1 MDHEN and CDR2 SYDVKM. The ends lost 3 bases at V and 7 bases at J; junction bases unmatched: 2. CDR3 nucleotide sequence: TGTGCCAGCAGTTTTGGGACAGGAAATTCACCCCTCCACTTT. Translated: CASSFGTGNSPLHF.

This chain uses TRBV10-2 with TRBJ2-1; D uncertain. The ends were cut back, 0 bases at V and 6 bases at J, with 9 bases in the middle. The CDR3 is 14 amino acids. Germline values: CDR1 WSHSY, CDR2 SAAADI. CDR3 DNA sequence: TGCGCCAGCAGTGAGTCCCCTCTATTCAATGAGCAGTTCTTC. This encodes CASSESPLFNEQFF.

The chain employs TRBV7-2 and TRBJ2-1; no clear D gene. Germline CDR1 is SGHTA and CDR2 is FQGNSA. This CDR3 is 15 amino acids long. Trimming removed 1 base from V and 2 bases from J, with 9 bases in between. CDR3 sequence reads: CASSLEAFTYNEQFF. CDR3 DNA: TGTGCCAGCAGCTTAGAAGCGTTTACCTACAATGAGCAGTTCTTC.

The chain employs TRBV11-2 and TRBJ2-1, with TRBD2 matching over 10 bases. CDR1 is SGHAT, CDR2 FQNNGV, per germline. The CDR3 has 14 residues. V trimming: 1 base; J trimming: 8 bases; junction bases outside the gene matches: 2. Here the CDR3 DNA reads TGTGCCAGCAGCTTAGCGACTAGCGGGTATGAGCAGTTCTTC. It specifies CASSLATSGYEQFF.

This CDR3 is CAANRVYGYTF. CDR3 nucleotides: TGTGCCGCAAACAGGGTCTATGGCTACACCTTC. The chain has TRBV19 and TRBJ1-2, with TRBD1 as a possible D gene (6 bases). Germline values: CDR1 LNHDA, CDR2 SQIVND (reference sequence). This CDR3 has 11 residues. V was trimmed by 11 bases and J by 4 bases, leaving 11 bases between them.

This clone is a singleton in its sample. This chain joins TRBV7-2 and TRBJ1-1; D is undetermined. The CDR3 is 13 amino acids. Germline CDR1 SGHTA, CDR2 FQGNSA. Trimming removed 2 bases at V and 10 bases at J, with 14 bases between. CDR3 protein: CASSLPGVGVAFF. The CDR3 coding sequence is TGTGCCAGCAGCTTACCCGGTGTTGGGGTAGCTTTCTTT.

The rearrangement joins TRBV7-2 to TRBJ1-3; D unresolved. V lost 5 bases, J lost 0 bases, and 14 bases lay in between. Germline lookup yields CDR1 SGHTA and CDR2 FQGNSA. This CDR3 region has 16 residues. In DNA, the CDR3 is TGTGCCAGCAGCCCAATAGGACCTATCTCTGGAAACACCATATATTTT. Its protein is CASSPIGPISGNTIYF.

The V and J genes are TRBV7-3 and TRBJ2-2; D remains ambiguous. Germline V CDR1 and CDR2: SGHTA, FQGTGA. The CDR3 totals 13 residues. V dropped 1 base and J dropped 7 bases, with 7 bases sitting between them. CDR3 residues: CASSLSPGGELFF. The CDR3 DNA reads TGTGCCAGCAGCTTAAGTCCTGGCGGGGAGCTGTTTTTT.

The gene calls are TRBV6-5 and TRBJ2-1; TRBD2 might be the D (5 bases). Germline CDR1 reads MNHEY; CDR2 reads SVGAGI. The CDR3 extends over 14 amino acids. V lost 2 bases, J lost 5 bases, and 10 bases lay in between. This CDR3 reads CASSYQEADNEQFF. As DNA, the CDR3 is TGTGCCAGCAGTTACCAGGAGGCTGACAATGAGCAGTTCTTC.